The 25 T cell receptor beta chains reported below all come from one sample, sequenced in a study of radiation and T cells in renal cell carcinoma. Assay used: immunoSEQ multiplex PCR; TCRdb lists only in-frame clones, some missing. The table includes some 150,000 clones, 70% to 90% detected once. The time point here: baseline pretreatment blood. Treatment given: 15 Gy SBRT to primary tumor, nephrectomy 4 weeks later. The material sequenced was blood, taken from a patient whose treatment included radiotherapy and nephrectomy. The receptor source for this set is a woman between 50 and 59 years old with renal cell carcinoma.

J is TRBJ1-2 and V is TRBV5-8; tentatively, D is TRBD1 (5 bases). The V end lost 2 bases, the J end lost 8 bases, and 16 bases lay between the germline ends. This CDR3 region has 14 residues. Looked up from germline, CDR1 is SGHTS and CDR2 is YDEGEE. The CDR3 region has the DNA TGTGCCAGCAGCTTCGGGACCTACATTAAAGGCTACACCTTC. It is translated as CASSFGTYIKGYTF.

The J gene is TRBJ1-4, the V gene TRBV15; D gene ambiguous. The V gene's germline CDR1 is LNHNV and CDR2 YYDKDF (reference sequence). This CDR3 has 14 amino acids. Trimming stripped 3 bases from V and 7 bases from J, with 12 bases between. As DNA, the CDR3 is TGTGCCACCAGCAGTGTTACGGGCTTTGAAAAACTGTTTTTT. It encodes CATSSVTGFEKLFF.

The chain employs TRBV6-6 and TRBJ1-3; TRBD1 matches at 9 bases. With V trimmed by 6 bases and J by 3 bases, 6 bases remained unmatched. The CDR3 sequence is 15 residues long. The germline CDR1 and CDR2 sequences are MNHNY and SVGAGI (reference sequence). Written as DNA, the CDR3 is TGTGCCAGCAGCACGACAGGGGGAGTTGGAAACACCATATATTTT. The encoded protein is CASSTTGGVGNTIYF.

V usage is TRBV5-4 and J usage is TRBJ2-7, with TRBD2 identical over 7 bases. CDR3 length equals 16 residues. Per germline, CDR1 SGHNT and CDR2 YYREEE (reference sequence). The junction had 9 bases not matched to a gene; V was cut back by 0 bases and J by 3 bases. The chain's CDR3 is CASSLGSGGGFYEQYF. In DNA form, the CDR3 reads TGTGCCAGCAGCTTGGGGTCCGGCGGGGGATTCTACGAGCAGTACTTC. The full variable domain, its missing parts supplied by reference TRBV5-4 and TRBJ2-7, is ETGVTQSPTHLIKTRGQQVTLRCSSQSGHNTVSWYQQALGQGPQFIFQYYREEENGRGNFPPRFSGLQFPNYSSELNVNALELDDSALYLCASSLGSGGGFYEQYFGPGTRLTVT.

This clone was observed once. This chain links TRBV6-1 with TRBJ2-5; the match to TRBD2 covers 8 bases. CDR3 size: 15 residues. After removal of 1 base from V and 4 bases from J, the junction contained 5 bases not matched to a gene. Per the germline V gene, CDR1 is MNHNS and CDR2 is SASEGT. In DNA, the CDR3 is TGTGCCAGCAGTGAAGGTCCGGGGGGGGGAGAGACCCAGTACTTC. It yields the protein CASSEGPGGGETQYF.

This clone came up a few times. The chain links TRBV19 to TRBJ1-1; D uncertain. Trimming pared 0 bases from V and 7 bases from J, leaving 12 bases between. The CDR3 covers 14 residues. Germline CDR1 reads LNHDA; CDR2 reads SQIVND (reference sequence). CDR3 residues: CASSIEGGMGEAFF. The CDR3 nucleotides read TGTGCCAGTAGTATAGAGGGAGGGATGGGTGAAGCTTTCTTT.

V usage is TRBV7-2 and J usage is TRBJ1-6; D is ambiguous. The CDR3 consists of 14 residues. The germline gives CDR1 SGHTA, CDR2 FQGNSA. V lost 3 bases to trimming and J lost 0 bases, with 3 bases between them. CDR3 sequence: CASSFFSYNSPLHF. The CDR3 DNA reads as TGTGCCAGCAGCTTCTTCTCCTATAATTCACCCCTCCACTTT.

V gene TRBV4-2 combines with J gene TRBJ2-5, with 12 bases identical to TRBD2. This CDR3 is built from 16 residues. V trimming: 4 bases; J trimming: 9 bases; junction bases outside the gene matches: 12. Germline CDR1 is LGHNA and CDR2 is YNFKEQ. In nucleotides, the CDR3 is TGTGCCAGCAGCCCCAGTTGGACTAGCGGGGTCGGGGCCCAGTACTTC. Translating it yields CASSPSWTSGVGAQYF.

This chain uses TRBV7-9 with TRBJ1-1; D is uncertain. CDR1 SEHNR and CDR2 FQNEAQ come from the germline V gene (reference sequence). Trimming took 1 base from V and 1 from J, leaving 10 bases between them. CDR3 length: 15 amino acids. The CDR3 protein is CASSLVWSGNTEAFF. The CDR3 nucleotides are TGTGCCAGCAGCTTAGTATGGTCAGGGAACACTGAAGCTTTCTTT.

The rearrangement links TRBV7-2 to TRBJ2-3; D not certain. The germline V gene encodes CDR1 SGHTA and CDR2 FQGNSA. Trimming removed 1 base from V and 6 bases from J, with 11 bases in between. The CDR3 has 14 residues. The CDR3 DNA sequence: TGTGCCAGCAGCTTAGTCTTAACTTCGGATACGCAGTATTTT. Translating it yields CASSLVLTSDTQYF.

This sequence joins TRBV30 and TRBJ1-1; D is perhaps TRBD1 (5 bases). This CDR3 is 12 amino acids long. In germline, CDR1 is GTSNPN, CDR2 SVGIG (reference sequence). V dropped 5 bases and J dropped 0 bases, with 7 bases sitting between them. CDR3 residues: CAWGGVNTEAFF. CDR3 nucleotides: TGTGCCTGGGGGGGAGTGAACACTGAAGCTTTCTTT. The whole variable domain, remainder taken from reference TRBV30 and TRBJ1-1, is SQTIHQWPATLVQPVGSPLSLECTVEGTSNPNLYWYRQAAGRGLQLLFYSVGIGQISSEVPQNLSASRPQDRQFILSSKKLLLSDSGFYLCAWGGVNTEAFFGQGTRLTVV.

This chain links TRBV10-1 with TRBJ1-2; 9 nucleotides match TRBD1. The CDR3 spans 14 residues. Germline assignment: CDR1 WNHNN and CDR2 SYGVQD (reference sequence). Losses at the gene ends were 9 bases for V and 3 bases for J; bases not matched to a gene: 8. CDR3 sequence: CASICRTGDYGYTF. CDR3 DNA sequence: TGCGCCAGTATCTGTAGGACAGGGGACTATGGCTACACCTTC.

The V and J genes are TRBV10-3 and TRBJ2-3, with 7 bases matching TRBD1. Looked up from germline, CDR1 is ENHRY and CDR2 is SYGVKD. V gave up 11 bases and J gave up 3 bases; unmatched junction bases: 14. This CDR3 has 15 residues. The CDR3 sequence: CASTRDRDGTDTQYF. CDR3 sequence (DNA): TGTGCCTCGACCCGGGACAGAGACGGGACAGATACGCAGTATTTT.

The chain has TRBV9 and TRBJ2-1; D uncertain. Germline V gene lookup returns CDR1 SGDLS and CDR2 YYNGEE. V was trimmed by 3 bases and J by 3 bases, leaving 10 bases between them. CDR3 length: 14 amino acids. The CDR3 protein is CASSAESRYNEQFF. Here the CDR3 DNA reads TGTGCCAGCAGCGCCGAATCGCGCTACAATGAGCAGTTCTTC.

The chain links TRBV15 to TRBJ2-2; TRBD1 is a possible D gene (6 bases). V lost 0 bases to trimming and J lost 5 bases, with 22 bases between them. The CDR3 extends over 19 amino acids. The germline V gene encodes CDR1 LNHNV and CDR2 YYDKDF (reference sequence). DNA of the CDR3: TGTGCCACCAGCAGAGATTGGCGTGGGACAATTGAGGGGACCGGGGAGCTGTTTTTT. It is translated as CATSRDWRGTIEGTGELFF.

The CDR3 region is CASSVDPGSEKKLFF. CDR3 coding DNA: TGTGCCAGCAGCGTAGACCCGGGGTCTGAAAAAAAACTGTTTTTT. The rearrangement uses TRBV9 and TRBJ1-4; D is ambiguous. CDR1 is SGDLS and CDR2 is YYNGEE in the germline V gene. V lost 0 bases to trimming and J lost 9 bases, with 15 bases between them. The CDR3 is made up of 15 amino acids.

This sequence joins TRBV11-2 and TRBJ2-1; D ambiguous. Germline loops: CDR1 SGHAT, CDR2 FQNNGV. V was clipped by 5 bases and J by 2 bases, with 13 bases between them. The CDR3 length is 15 residues. CDR3 DNA: TGTGCCAGCAGCACCGTAGGTCCAGCCTACAATGAGCAGTTCTTC. It codes for CASSTVGPAYNEQFF.

The V call is TRBV5-6, the J call TRBJ1-2; 9 bases map to TRBD1. Trimming took 3 bases from V and 1 from J; bases not matched to a gene: 4. CDR3 length equals 15 residues. Germline CDR1 is SGHDT and CDR2 is YYEEEE. CDR3 in amino acids: CASSSPGQGNYGYTF. Here the CDR3 DNA reads TGTGCCAGCAGCTCACCGGGACAGGGTAACTATGGCTACACCTTC.

The chain uses TRBV6-1 and TRBJ1-2; D may be TRBD1 (6 bases). The CDR3 is made up of 12 amino acids. Germline V gives CDR1 MNHNS, CDR2 SASEGT. V was shortened by 7 bases and J by 7 bases, with 13 bases between the two germline ends. CDR3 loop: CASIYRAGGYTF. The CDR3 DNA is TGTGCCAGCATTTACAGGGCCGGTGGCTACACCTTC.

This clone appeared a single time. The J gene is TRBJ1-1, the V gene TRBV10-2, with unresolved D. Trimming removed 2 bases from V and 0 bases from J, with 7 bases in between. Germline lookup yields CDR1 WSHSY and CDR2 SAAADI. The CDR3 sequence is 14 residues long. The CDR3 coding sequence is TGCGCCAGCAGTGAGGAATCGGTGAACACTGAAGCTTTCTTT. Encoded protein: CASSEESVNTEAFF.

V gene TRBV6-1 combines with J gene TRBJ1-3; perhaps TRBD1 as D (5 bases). Germline values: CDR1 MNHNS, CDR2 SASEGT. The V end lost 2 bases, the J end lost 3 bases, and 8 bases lay between the germline ends. The CDR3 sequence is 14 residues long. The CDR3, as DNA: TGTGCCAGCAGTGAACGGGGGTATGGAAACACCATATATTTT. It encodes CASSERGYGNTIYF.

The rearrangement uses TRBV7-2 and TRBJ1-2, with unresolved D. V lost 1 base, J lost 2 bases, and 8 bases lay in between. The CDR3 extends over 14 amino acids. CDR1 is SGHTA, CDR2 FQGNSA, per germline. This CDR3 is CASSLDSRNYGYTF. The CDR3, as DNA: TGTGCCAGCAGCTTAGATTCCCGGAACTATGGCTACACCTTC.

The chain is built from TRBV10-3 and TRBJ1-6; 9 bases fit TRBD1. Germline V gives CDR1 ENHRY, CDR2 SYGVKD. With V trimmed by 4 bases and J by 10 bases, 5 bases remained unmatched. The CDR3 has 14 amino acids. CDR3 nucleotides: TGTGCCATCAGTGTCCGGGACAGGGACTCACCCCTCCACTTT. Encoded protein: CAISVRDRDSPLHF.

The chain couples TRBV4-3 to TRBJ2-2; D call uncertain. Germline CDR1 LGHNA, CDR2 YSLEER. CDR3 length equals 16 residues. V dropped 1 base and J dropped 3 bases, with 12 bases sitting between them. CDR3 in amino acids: CASSQVPGQYTGELFF. The CDR3, as DNA: TGCGCCAGCAGCCAAGTCCCGGGCCAATACACCGGGGAGCTGTTTTTT.

The chain carries TRBV19 and TRBJ1-5; D unclear. V was cut by 3 bases and J by 4 bases, with 13 bases left in between. Looked up from germline, CDR1 is LNHDA and CDR2 is SQIVND (reference sequence). The CDR3 totals 15 residues. CDR3 protein: CASSIGQVVNQPQHF. The CDR3 DNA follows: TGTGCCAGTAGTATTGGCCAGGTTGTTAATCAGCCCCAGCATTTT.